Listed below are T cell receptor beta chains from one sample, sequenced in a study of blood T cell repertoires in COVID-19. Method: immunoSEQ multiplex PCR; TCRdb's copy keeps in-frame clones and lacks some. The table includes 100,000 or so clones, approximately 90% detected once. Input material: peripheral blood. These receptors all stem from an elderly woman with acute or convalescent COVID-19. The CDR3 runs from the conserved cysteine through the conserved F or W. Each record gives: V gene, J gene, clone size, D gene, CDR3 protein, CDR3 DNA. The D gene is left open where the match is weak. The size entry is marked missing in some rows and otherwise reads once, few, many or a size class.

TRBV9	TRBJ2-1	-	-	CASSVRDGGPSHNEQFF	TGTGCCAGCAGCGTACGGGACGGGGGGCCCTCCCACAATGAGCAGTTCTTC
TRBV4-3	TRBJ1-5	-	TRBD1	CASSQGRGPNQPQHF	TGCGCCAGCAGCCAAGGCAGGGGGCCCAATCAGCCCCAGCATTTT
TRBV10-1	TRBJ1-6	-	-	CASSDRNNSPLHF	TGCGCCAGCAGTGACAGGAACAATTCACCCCTCCACTTT
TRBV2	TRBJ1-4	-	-	CASSEQQTANEKLFF	TGTGCCAGCAGTGAGCAACAGACAGCTAATGAAAAACTGTTTTTT
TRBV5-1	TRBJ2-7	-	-	CASSLATGIPPYEQYF	TGCGCCAGCAGCTTGGCCACAGGAATTCCGCCCTACGAGCAGTACTTC
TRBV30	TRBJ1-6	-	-	CAWSVTGRNSPLHF	TGTGCCTGGAGTGTTACAGGACGCAATTCACCCCTCCACTTT
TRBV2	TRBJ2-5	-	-	CASRDQRVRETQYF	TGTGCCAGCAGAGACCAGAGGGTCAGGGAGACCCAGTACTTC
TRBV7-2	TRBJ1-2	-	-	CASSPANYGYTF	TGTGCCAGCAGCCCAGCTAACTATGGCTACACCTTC
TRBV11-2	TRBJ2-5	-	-	CASSHGGVGETQYF	TGTGCCAGCAGCCACGGCGGGGTTGGAGAGACCCAGTACTTC
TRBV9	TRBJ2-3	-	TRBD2	CASSVGPGGPSDTQYF	TGTGCCAGCAGCGTAGGCCCGGGGGGGCCATCGGATACGCAGTATTTT
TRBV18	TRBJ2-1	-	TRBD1	CASSAGTGVYEQFF	TGTGCCAGCTCAGCCGGGACAGGGGTCTATGAGCAGTTCTTC
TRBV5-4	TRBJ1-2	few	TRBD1	CASSPRDRGSNYGYTF	TGTGCCAGCAGCCCGCGGGACAGGGGCTCGAACTATGGCTACACCTTC
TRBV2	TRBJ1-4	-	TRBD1	CATEQGQGSTNEKLFF	TGTGCCACAGAACAGGGACAGGGGTCAACTAATGAAAAACTGTTTTTT
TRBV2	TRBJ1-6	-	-	CASSEERGGSYNSPLHF	TGTGCCAGCAGTGAAGAGAGGGGAGGATCCTATAATTCACCCCTCCACTTT
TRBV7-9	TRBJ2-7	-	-	CASSSRGFSYEQYF	TGTGCCAGCAGCTCTCGGGGATTCTCCTACGAGCAGTACTTC
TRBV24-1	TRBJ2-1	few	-	CATSDQNSYNEQFF	TGTGCCACCAGTGACCAAAACTCCTACAATGAGCAGTTCTTC
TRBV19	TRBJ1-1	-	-	CASKGRLRDTEAFF	TGTGCCAGTAAAGGGCGCCTGAGGGACACTGAAGCTTTCTTT
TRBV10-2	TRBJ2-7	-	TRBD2	CASAWTSGSYEQYF	TGCGCCAGCGCTTGGACTAGCGGGAGTTACGAGCAGTACTTC
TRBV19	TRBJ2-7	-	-	CASSRQVSYEQYF	TGTGCCAGTAGTAGACAGGTATCCTACGAGCAGTACTTC
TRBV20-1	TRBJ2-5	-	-	CSASSGRGSETQYF	TGCAGTGCTAGTTCGGGTAGGGGATCGGAGACCCAGTACTTC
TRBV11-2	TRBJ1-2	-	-	CASSQLPGTRNYGYTF	TGTGCCAGCAGCCAACTTCCCGGGACAAGGAACTATGGCTACACCTTC
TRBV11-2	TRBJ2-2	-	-	CASSSLVGELFF	TGTGCCAGCAGCTCCCTTGTTGGGGAGCTGTTTTTT
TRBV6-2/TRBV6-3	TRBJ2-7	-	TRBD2	CASSYSRLAHSSYEQYF	TGTGCCAGCAGTTACTCCAGACTAGCCCATAGCTCCTACGAGCAGTACTTC
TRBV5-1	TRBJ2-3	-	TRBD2	CASSKLAGGNTDTQYF	TGCGCCAGCAGCAAACTAGCGGGGGGTAACACAGATACGCAGTATTTT
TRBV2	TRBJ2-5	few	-	CARGRGADGSYQETQYF	TGTGCCAGGGGTCGGGGGGCAGACGGTTCGTACCAAGAGACCCAGTACTTC
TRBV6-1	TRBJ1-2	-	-	CASSEDMSFYGYTF	TGTGCCAGCAGTGAAGATATGAGTTTCTATGGCTACACCTTC
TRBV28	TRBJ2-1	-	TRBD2	CASSLTSGGSNEQFF	TGTGCCAGCAGTTTGACTAGCGGGGGATCCAATGAGCAGTTCTTC
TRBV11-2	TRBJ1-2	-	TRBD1	CASSNGQGAGGYTF	TGTGCCAGCAGCAATGGACAGGGGGCGGGTGGCTACACCTTC
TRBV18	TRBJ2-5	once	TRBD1	CASSPLPGGGPETQYF	TGTGCCAGCTCACCACTTCCAGGGGGCGGACCAGAGACCCAGTACTTC
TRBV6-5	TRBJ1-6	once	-	CASSYSAGGLIRTLHF	TGTGCCAGCAGTTACTCGGCGGGAGGTCTAATTAGGACCCTCCACTTT
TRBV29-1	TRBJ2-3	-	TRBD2	CSVDGLAETRGLTDTQYF	TGCAGCGTTGATGGACTAGCGGAAACGCGGGGGCTTACAGATACGCAGTATTTT
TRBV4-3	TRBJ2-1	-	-	CASSQDSRGYNEQFF	TGCGCCAGCAGCCAAGACTCCCGGGGGTATAATGAGCAGTTCTTC